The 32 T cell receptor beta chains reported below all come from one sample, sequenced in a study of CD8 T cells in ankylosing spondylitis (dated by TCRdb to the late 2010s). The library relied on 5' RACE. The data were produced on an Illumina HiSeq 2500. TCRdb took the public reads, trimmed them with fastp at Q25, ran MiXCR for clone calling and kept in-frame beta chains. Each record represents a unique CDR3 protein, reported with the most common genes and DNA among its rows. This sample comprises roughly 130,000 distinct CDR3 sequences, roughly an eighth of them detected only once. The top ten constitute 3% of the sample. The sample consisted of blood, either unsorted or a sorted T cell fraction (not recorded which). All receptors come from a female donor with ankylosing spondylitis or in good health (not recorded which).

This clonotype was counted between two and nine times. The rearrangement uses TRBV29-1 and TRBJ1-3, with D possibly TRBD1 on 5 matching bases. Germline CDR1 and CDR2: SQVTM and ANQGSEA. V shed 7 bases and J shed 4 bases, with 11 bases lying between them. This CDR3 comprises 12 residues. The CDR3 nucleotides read TGCAGCGCGGAGGGGAACGGAAACACCATATATTTT. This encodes CSAEGNGNTIYF.

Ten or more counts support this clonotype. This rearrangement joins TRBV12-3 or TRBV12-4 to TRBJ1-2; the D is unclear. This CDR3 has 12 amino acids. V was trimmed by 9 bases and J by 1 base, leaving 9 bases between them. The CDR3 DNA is TGTGCCAGTCAGAGCAATAACTATGGCTACACCTTC. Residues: CASQSNNYGYTF.

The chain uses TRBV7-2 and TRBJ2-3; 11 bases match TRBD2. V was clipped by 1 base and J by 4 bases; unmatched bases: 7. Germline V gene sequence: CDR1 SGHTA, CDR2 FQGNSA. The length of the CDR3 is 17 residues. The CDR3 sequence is CASSLGVSGGAADTQYF. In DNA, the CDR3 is TGTGCCAGCAGCTTAGGGGTTAGCGGGGGGGCCGCAGATACGCAGTATTTT.

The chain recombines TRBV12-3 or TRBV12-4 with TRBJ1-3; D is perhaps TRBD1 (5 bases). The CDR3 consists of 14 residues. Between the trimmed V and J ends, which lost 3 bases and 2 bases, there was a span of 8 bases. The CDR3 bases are TGTGCCAGCAGTTTCGGGACGGCTGGAAACACCATATATTTT. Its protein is CASSFGTAGNTIYF.

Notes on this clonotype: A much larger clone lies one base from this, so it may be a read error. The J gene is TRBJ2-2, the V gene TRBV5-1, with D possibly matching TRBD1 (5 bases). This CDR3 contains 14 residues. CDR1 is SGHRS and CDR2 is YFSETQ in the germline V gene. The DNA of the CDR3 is TGCGCCGGCAGCTTGGATCAGGGTGCCGGGGAGCTGTTTTTT. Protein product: CAGSLDQGAGELFF. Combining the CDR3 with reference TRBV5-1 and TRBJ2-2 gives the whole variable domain KAGVTQTPRYLIKTRGQQVTLSCSPISGHRSVSWYQQTPGQGLQFLFEYFSETQRNKGNFPGRFSGRQFSNSRSEMNVSTLELGDSALYLCAGSLDQGAGELFFGEGSRLTVL.

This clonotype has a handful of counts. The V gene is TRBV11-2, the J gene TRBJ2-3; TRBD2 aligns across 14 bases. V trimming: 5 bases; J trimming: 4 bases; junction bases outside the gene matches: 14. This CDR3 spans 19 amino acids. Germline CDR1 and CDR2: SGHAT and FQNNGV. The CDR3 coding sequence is TGTGCCAGCAGCCCAACTCCGGGACTAGCGGGAGATTGGCCAGATACGCAGTATTTT. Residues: CASSPTPGLAGDWPDTQYF.

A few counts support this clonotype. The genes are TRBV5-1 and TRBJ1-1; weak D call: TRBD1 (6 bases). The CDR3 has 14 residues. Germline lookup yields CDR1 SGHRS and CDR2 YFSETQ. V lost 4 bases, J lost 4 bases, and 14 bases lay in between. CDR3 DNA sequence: TGCGCCAGCAGCAAAGACAGGTTCGGCACTGAAGCTTTCTTT. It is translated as CASSKDRFGTEAFF. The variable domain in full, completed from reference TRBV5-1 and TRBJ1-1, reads KAGVTQTPRYLIKTRGQQVTLSCSPISGHRSVSWYQQTPGQGLQFLFEYFSETQRNKGNFPGRFSGRQFSNSRSEMNVSTLELGDSALYLCASSKDRFGTEAFFGQGTRLTVV.

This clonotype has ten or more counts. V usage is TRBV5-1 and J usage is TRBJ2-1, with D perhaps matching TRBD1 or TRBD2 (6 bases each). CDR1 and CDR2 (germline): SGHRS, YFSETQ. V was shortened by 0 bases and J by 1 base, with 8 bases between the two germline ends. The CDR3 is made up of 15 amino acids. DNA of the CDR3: TGCGCCAGCAGCTTGGCGGGGGCATCCTACAATGAGCAGTTCTTC. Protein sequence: CASSLAGASYNEQFF.

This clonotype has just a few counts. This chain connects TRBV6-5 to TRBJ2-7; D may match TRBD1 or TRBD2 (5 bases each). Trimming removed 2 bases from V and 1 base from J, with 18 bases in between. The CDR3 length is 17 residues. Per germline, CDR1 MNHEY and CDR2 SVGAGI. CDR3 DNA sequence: TGTGCCAGCAGTTACCGCTTCTCGGGGACGATGTCCTACGAGCAGTACTTC. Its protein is CASSYRFSGTMSYEQYF.

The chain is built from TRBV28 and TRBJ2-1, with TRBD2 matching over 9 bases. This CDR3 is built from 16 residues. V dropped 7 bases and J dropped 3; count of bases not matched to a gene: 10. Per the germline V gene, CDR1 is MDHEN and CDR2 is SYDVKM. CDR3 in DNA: TGTGCCAGCAAACTAGGGGGGACTAGCAGCTACAATGAGCAGTTCTTC. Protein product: CASKLGGTSSYNEQFF.

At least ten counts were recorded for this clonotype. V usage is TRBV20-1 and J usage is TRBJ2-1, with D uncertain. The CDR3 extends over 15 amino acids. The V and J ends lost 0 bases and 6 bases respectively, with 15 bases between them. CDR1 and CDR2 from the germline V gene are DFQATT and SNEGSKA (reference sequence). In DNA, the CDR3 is TGCAGTGCTAGAGATCGCGTCCGCGCGAGCAATGAGCAGTTCTTC. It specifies CSARDRVRASNEQFF.

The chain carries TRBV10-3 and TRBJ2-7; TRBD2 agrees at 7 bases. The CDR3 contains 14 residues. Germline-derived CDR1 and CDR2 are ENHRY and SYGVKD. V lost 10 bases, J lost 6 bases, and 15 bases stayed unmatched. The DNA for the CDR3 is TGTGCCAGCGCGGGGTCCGGGGGGACGGGCGAGCAGTACTTC. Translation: CASAGSGGTGEQYF.

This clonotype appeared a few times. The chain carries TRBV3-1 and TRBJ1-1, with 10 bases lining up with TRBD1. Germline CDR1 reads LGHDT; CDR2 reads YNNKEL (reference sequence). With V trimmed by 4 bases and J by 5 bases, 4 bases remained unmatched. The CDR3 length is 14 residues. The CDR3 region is CASSPGTGETEAFF. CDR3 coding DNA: TGTGCCAGCAGCCCCGGGACAGGGGAGACTGAAGCTTTCTTT.

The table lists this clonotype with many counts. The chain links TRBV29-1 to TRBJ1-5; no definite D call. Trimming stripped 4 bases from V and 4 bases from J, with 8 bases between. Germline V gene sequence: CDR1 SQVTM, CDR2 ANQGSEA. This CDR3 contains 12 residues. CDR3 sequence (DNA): TGCAGCGTTGGGGAAGGAAATCAGCCCCAGCATTTT. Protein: CSVGEGNQPQHF. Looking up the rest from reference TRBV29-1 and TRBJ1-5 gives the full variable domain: SAVISQKPSRDICQRGTSLTIQCQVDSQVTMMFWYRQQPGQSLTLIATANQGSEATYESGFVIDKFPISRPNLTFSTLTVSNMSPEDSSIYLCSVGEGNQPQHFGDGTRLSIL.

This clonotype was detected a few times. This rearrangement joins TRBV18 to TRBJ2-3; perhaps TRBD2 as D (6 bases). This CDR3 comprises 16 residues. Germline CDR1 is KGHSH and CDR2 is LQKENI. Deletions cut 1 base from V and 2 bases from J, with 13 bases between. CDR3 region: CASSPLQGGFTDTQYF. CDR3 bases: TGTGCCAGCTCACCACTGCAGGGAGGATTCACAGATACGCAGTATTTT.

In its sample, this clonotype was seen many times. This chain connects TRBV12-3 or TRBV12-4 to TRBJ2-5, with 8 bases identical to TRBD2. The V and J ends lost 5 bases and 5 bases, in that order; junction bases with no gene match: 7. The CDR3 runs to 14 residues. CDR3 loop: CASSPLRGGETQYF. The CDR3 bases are TGTGCCAGCAGTCCCTTGCGCGGGGGGGAGACCCAGTACTTC.

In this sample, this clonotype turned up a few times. The CDR3 bases are TGTGCCAGCAGCGCCAGACAGGGTTTAGGGCCCCAGCATTTT. Translation gives CASSARQGLGPQHF. This chain connects TRBV12-3 or TRBV12-4 to TRBJ1-5; the match to TRBD1 covers 7 bases. With 6 bases clipped from V and 9 bases from J, the junction kept 11 bases outside the gene matches. CDR3 length: 14 residues.

The CDR3 DNA is TGTGCCAGCAGTTACGTAGCTAGCGAAGAGACCCAGTACTTC. Protein product: CASSYVASEETQYF. This rearrangement joins TRBV6-5 to TRBJ2-5; perhaps TRBD2 as D (6 bases). Germline V lookup: CDR1 MNHEY, CDR2 SVGAGI. The CDR3 runs to 14 residues. V was pared by 2 bases and J by 3 bases, with 10 bases between.

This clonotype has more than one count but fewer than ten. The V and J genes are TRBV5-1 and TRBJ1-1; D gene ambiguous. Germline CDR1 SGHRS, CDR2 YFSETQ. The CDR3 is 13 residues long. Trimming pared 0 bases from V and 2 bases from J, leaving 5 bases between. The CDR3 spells CASSLGFNTEAFF. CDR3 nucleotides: TGCGCCAGCAGCTTGGGATTTAACACTGAAGCTTTCTTT.

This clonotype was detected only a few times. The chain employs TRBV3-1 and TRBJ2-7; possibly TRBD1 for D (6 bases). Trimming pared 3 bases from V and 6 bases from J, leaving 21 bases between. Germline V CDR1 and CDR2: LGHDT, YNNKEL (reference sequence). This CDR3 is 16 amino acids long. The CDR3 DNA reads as TGTGCCAGCAGCCAGAAGGGGGTCCAGGGTTGGGGCGAGCAGTACTTC. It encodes CASSQKGVQGWGEQYF.

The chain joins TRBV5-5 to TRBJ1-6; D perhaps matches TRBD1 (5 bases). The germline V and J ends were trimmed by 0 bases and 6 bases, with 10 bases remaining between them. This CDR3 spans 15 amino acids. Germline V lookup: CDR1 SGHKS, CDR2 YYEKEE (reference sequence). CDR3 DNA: TGTGCCAGCAGCTTGGTAGGGACTCCTAATTCACCCCTCCACTTT. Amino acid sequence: CASSLVGTPNSPLHF.

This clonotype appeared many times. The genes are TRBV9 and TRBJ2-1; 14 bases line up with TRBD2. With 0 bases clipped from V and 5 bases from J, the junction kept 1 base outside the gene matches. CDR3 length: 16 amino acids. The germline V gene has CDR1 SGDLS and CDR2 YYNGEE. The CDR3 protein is CASSVGLAGGDNEQFF. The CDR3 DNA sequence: TGTGCCAGCAGCGTAGGACTAGCGGGGGGGGACAATGAGCAGTTCTTC.

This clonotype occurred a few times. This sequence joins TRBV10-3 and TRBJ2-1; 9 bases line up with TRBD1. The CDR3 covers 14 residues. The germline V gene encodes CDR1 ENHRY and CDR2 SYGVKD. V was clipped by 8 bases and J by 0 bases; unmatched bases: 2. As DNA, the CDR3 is TGTGCCATCGGGGACAGGGTCTCCTACAATGAGCAGTTCTTC. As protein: CAIGDRVSYNEQFF.

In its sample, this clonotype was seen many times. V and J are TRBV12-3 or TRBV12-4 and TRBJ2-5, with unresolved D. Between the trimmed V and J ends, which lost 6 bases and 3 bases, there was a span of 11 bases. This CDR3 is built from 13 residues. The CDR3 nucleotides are TGTGCCAGCAGCGGGTGGGTAGAAGAGACCCAGTACTTC. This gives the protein CASSGWVEETQYF.

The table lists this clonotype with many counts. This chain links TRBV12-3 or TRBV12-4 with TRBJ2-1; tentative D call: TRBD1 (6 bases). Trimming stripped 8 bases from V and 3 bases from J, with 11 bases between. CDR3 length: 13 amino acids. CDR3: CASREDSYNEQFF. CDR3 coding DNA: TGTGCCAGCCGAGAGGACAGCTACAATGAGCAGTTCTTC.

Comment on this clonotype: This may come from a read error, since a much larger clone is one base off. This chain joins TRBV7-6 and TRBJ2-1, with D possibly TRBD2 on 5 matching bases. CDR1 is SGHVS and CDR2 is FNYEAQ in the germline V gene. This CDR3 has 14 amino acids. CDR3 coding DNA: TGTGCCAGCGGCTTAGCGATCGGAGAAAATGAGCAGTTCTTC. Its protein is CASGLAIGENEQFF.

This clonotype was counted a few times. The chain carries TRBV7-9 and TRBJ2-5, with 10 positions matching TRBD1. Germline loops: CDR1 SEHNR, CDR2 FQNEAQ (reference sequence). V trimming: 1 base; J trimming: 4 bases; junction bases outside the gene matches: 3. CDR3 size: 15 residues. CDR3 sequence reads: CASSLGDRGLETQYF. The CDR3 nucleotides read TGTGCCAGCAGCTTAGGAGACAGGGGGCTAGAGACCCAGTACTTC. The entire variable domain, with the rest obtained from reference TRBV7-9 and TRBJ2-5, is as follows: DTGVSQNPRHKITKRGQNVTFRCDPISEHNRLYWYRQTLGQGPEFLTYFQNEAQLEKSRLLSDRFSAERPKGSFSTLEIQRTEQGDSAMYLCASSLGDRGLETQYFGPGTRLLVL.

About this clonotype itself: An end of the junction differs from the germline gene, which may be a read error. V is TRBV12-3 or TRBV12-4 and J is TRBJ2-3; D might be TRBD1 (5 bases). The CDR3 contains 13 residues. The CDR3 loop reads CATMGQLTDMQYF. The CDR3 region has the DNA TGTGCCACGATGGGGCAACTCACAGATATGCAGTATTTT.

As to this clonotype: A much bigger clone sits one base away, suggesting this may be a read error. This CDR3 reads CASSSFGVCETQYF. In DNA form, the CDR3 reads TGTGCCAGCAGCTCGTTTGGGGTATGCGAGACCCAGTACTTC. The genes are TRBV7-2 and TRBJ2-5; no reliable D call. Trimming pared 4 bases from V and 5 bases from J, leaving 14 bases between. The germline V gene encodes CDR1 SGHTA and CDR2 FQGNSA. This CDR3 contains 14 residues.

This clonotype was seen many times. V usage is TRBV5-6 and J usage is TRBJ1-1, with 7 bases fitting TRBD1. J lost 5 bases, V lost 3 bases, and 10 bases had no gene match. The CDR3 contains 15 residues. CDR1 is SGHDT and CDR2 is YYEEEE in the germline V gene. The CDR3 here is CASSSDRVRNTEAFF. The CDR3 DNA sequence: TGTGCCAGCAGCTCCGACAGGGTGAGGAATACTGAAGCTTTCTTT.

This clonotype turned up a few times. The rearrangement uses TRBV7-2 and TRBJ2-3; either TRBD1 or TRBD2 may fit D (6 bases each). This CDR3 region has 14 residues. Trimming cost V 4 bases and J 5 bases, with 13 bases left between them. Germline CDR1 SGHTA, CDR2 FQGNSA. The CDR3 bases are TGTGCCAGCAGCTCCCCCGGAGGGGGAGATACGCAGTATTTT. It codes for CASSSPGGGDTQYF.

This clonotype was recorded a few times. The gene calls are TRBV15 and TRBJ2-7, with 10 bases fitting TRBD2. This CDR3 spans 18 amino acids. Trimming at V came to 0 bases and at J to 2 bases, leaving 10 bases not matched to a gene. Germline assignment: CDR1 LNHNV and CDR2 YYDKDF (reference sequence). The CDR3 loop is CATSRDPARAGGAYEQYF. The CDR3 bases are TGTGCCACCAGCAGAGATCCAGCGCGAGCGGGAGGGGCCTACGAGCAGTACTTC.